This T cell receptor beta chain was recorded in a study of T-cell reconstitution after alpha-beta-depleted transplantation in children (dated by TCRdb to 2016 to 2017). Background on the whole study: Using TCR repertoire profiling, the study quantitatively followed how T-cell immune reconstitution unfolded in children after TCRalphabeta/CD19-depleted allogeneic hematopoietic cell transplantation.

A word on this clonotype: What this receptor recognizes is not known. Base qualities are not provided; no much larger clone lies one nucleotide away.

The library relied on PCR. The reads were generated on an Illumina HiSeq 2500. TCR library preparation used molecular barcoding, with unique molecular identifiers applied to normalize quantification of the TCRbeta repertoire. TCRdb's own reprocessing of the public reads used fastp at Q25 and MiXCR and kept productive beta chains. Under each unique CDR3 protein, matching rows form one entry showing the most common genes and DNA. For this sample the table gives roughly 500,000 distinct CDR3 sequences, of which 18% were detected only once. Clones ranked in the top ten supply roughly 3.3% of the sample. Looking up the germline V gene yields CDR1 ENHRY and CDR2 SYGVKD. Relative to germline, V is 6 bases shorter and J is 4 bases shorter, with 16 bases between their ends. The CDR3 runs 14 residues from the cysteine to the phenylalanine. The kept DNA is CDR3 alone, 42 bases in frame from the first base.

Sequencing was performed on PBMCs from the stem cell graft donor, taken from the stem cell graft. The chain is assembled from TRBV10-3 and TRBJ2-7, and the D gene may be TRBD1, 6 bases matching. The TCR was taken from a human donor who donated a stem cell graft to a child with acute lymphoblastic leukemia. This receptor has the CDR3 CAISEQGGSYEQYF. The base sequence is TGTGCCATCAGCGAACAGGGTGGTTCGTACGAGCAGTACTTC.